These 19 T cell receptor beta chains share one sample of origin, sequenced in a study of shared clonotypes between healthy human individuals. Only in-frame clones appear in the TCRdb table, and some are missing; sequencing was by immunoSEQ multiplex PCR. Here the sample spans some 2.1 million clones, roughly 96% being singletons. The specimen was naive CD4+ T cells sorted from blood. Documented subset: CD45RA+ positively selected. The receptors were sampled from a man between 18 and 29 years old in good health.

This chain connects TRBV5-5 to TRBJ1-2; no reliable D call. V lost 0 bases to trimming and J lost 8 bases, with 11 bases between them. CDR1 is SGHKS and CDR2 is YYEKEE in the germline V gene (reference sequence). The CDR3 is 13 residues long. In DNA form, the CDR3 reads TGTGCCAGCAGCTTGGTTCGGGTAAGAGGCTACACCTTC. Translating it yields CASSLVRVRGYTF.

The chain uses TRBV18 and TRBJ2-7, with 14 positions matching TRBD2. The CDR3 contains 16 residues. Germline trimming cut 2 bases from V and 7 bases from J; bases unmatched to any gene: 7. Looked up from germline, CDR1 is KGHSH and CDR2 is LQKENI. The CDR3 protein is CASSPLPGLAGVEQYF. The DNA of the CDR3 is TGTGCCAGCTCACCATTACCGGGACTAGCGGGAGTTGAGCAGTACTTC.

This chain connects TRBV7-2 to TRBJ1-5; D perhaps matches TRBD1 (5 bases). The length of the CDR3 is 13 residues. V gave up 4 bases and J gave up 8 bases, with 12 bases separating them. Germline values: CDR1 SGHTA, CDR2 FQGNSA. The CDR3 DNA is TGTGCCAGCAGCTCCTTTCAGGGCGAGCCCCAGCATTTT. Its protein product is CASSSFQGEPQHF.

This clone is a singleton in its sample. V is TRBV9 and J is TRBJ1-3; 8 bases fit TRBD1. Germline-derived CDR1 and CDR2 are SGDLS and YYNGEE. This CDR3 contains 19 residues. V shed 0 bases, J shed 3 bases, and the junction held 14 bases outside the gene matches. CDR3 residues: CASSVDLGTGRLVGNTIYF. The CDR3 bases are TGTGCCAGCAGCGTAGATTTGGGGACAGGTCGTTTGGTTGGAAACACCATATATTTT.

V and J are TRBV28 and TRBJ1-2, with a possible D match to TRBD1 (5 bases). The germline V gene has CDR1 MDHEN and CDR2 SYDVKM. V was cut by 8 bases and J by 4 bases, with 20 bases left in between. This CDR3 has 15 residues. CDR3 in DNA: TGTGCCAGCGGTACATCTGGCGGGGGAGGCTATGGCTACACCTTC. Its protein is CASGTSGGGGYGYTF.

The V call is TRBV5-1, the J call TRBJ1-2; D may be TRBD1 (5 bases). V was cut by 3 bases and J by 4 bases, with 13 bases left in between. Germline V gives CDR1 SGHRS, CDR2 YFSETQ. The CDR3 is 14 amino acids. This CDR3 reads CASSSSGTTYGYTF. Here the CDR3 DNA reads TGCGCCAGCAGCTCGTCCGGGACTACCTATGGCTACACCTTC. Full variable domain (remainder filled in from reference TRBV5-1 and TRBJ1-2): KAGVTQTPRYLIKTRGQQVTLSCSPISGHRSVSWYQQTPGQGLQFLFEYFSETQRNKGNFPGRFSGRQFSNSRSEMNVSTLELGDSALYLCASSSSGTTYGYTFGSGTRLTVV.

The chain combines TRBV5-6 with TRBJ1-4; TRBD1 matches at 8 bases. The ends lost 4 bases at V and 2 bases at J; junction bases unmatched: 7. Germline CDR1 is SGHDT and CDR2 is YYEEEE. The CDR3 consists of 16 residues. The CDR3 is CASSVRDRWTNEKLFF. DNA of the CDR3: TGTGCCAGCAGCGTCCGGGACAGGTGGACTAATGAAAAACTGTTTTTT.

The rearrangement links TRBV19 to TRBJ1-5; D is possibly TRBD1 (6 bases). Germline V gene lookup returns CDR1 LNHDA and CDR2 SQIVND (reference sequence). Trimming stripped 10 bases from V and 0 bases from J, with 10 bases between. The CDR3 spans 13 residues. CDR3 sequence: CAISGVSNQPQHF. For the CDR3, the DNA is TGTGCCATTTCAGGGGTTAGCAATCAGCCCCAGCATTTT.

V is TRBV5-4 and J is TRBJ2-2, with 11 bases identical to TRBD2. Germline loops: CDR1 SGHNT, CDR2 YYREEE (reference sequence). J gave up 9 bases and V 4 bases, and 11 bases lay outside the gene matches. CDR3 length: 16 residues. In DNA, the CDR3 is TGTGCCAGCAGCACTGGCGGGACTAGCGGTGCCCGGGAGCTGTTTTTT. Its translation: CASSTGGTSGARELFF.

V is TRBV28 and J is TRBJ1-6; possible D gene TRBD1, 5 bases. This CDR3 is 18 amino acids long. Germline lookup yields CDR1 MDHEN and CDR2 SYDVKM. Trimming removed 6 bases at V and 0 bases at J, with 18 bases between. The CDR3: CASSPSGLSSSYNSPLHF. The CDR3, as DNA: TGTGCCAGCAGCCCATCGGGGCTCTCTAGCTCCTATAATTCACCCCTCCACTTT.

A word on this clone: Other DNA sequences from this sample encode an identical CDR3 as well. The rearrangement uses TRBV7-9 and TRBJ2-7; the match to TRBD1 covers 9 bases. Germline CDR1 SEHNR, CDR2 FQNEAQ (reference sequence). This CDR3 is built from 14 residues. With 4 bases clipped from V and 4 bases from J, the junction kept 5 bases outside the gene matches. CDR3 sequence reads: CASSSSGTGYEQYF. CDR3 coding DNA: TGTGCCAGCAGCTCGTCCGGGACAGGGTACGAGCAGTACTTC.

For this clone: At the DNA level, this CDR3 is encoded by other sequences in the same sample as well. The V gene is TRBV5-1, the J gene TRBJ2-2; 7 bases match TRBD1. The trim removed 3 bases at V and 0 bases at J, leaving 2 bases unmatched. The germline V gene has CDR1 SGHRS and CDR2 YFSETQ. The CDR3 length is 15 residues. CDR3 nucleotide sequence: TGCGCCAGCAGCTCGGGACAGCCGAACACCGGGGAGCTGTTTTTT. Translation: CASSSGQPNTGELFF.

The chain couples TRBV11-2 to TRBJ1-3, with D hard to call. The CDR3 loop spans 15 amino acids. Germline V gene sequence: CDR1 SGHAT, CDR2 FQNNGV. V was pared by 0 bases and J by 4 bases, with 10 bases between. Here the CDR3 reads CASSLDFTEGNTIYF. The CDR3 DNA reads as TGTGCCAGCAGCTTAGATTTTACAGAAGGAAACACCATATATTTT.

A word on this clone: Other DNA sequences in the sample encode the same CDR3. The chain is built from TRBV11-2 and TRBJ2-7; D not certain. Trimming removed 4 bases from V and 2 bases from J, with 3 bases in between. CDR3 length equals 11 residues. Germline lookup yields CDR1 SGHAT and CDR2 FQNNGV. In DNA, the CDR3 is TGTGCCAGCAGCTCGGCCTACGAGCAGTACTTC. Its protein is CASSSAYEQYF.

The sample holds a few counts of this clone. The chain combines TRBV4-1 with TRBJ2-4; D not certain. V lost 1 base to trimming and J lost 3 bases, with 10 bases between them. There are 15 residues in the CDR3. Germline-derived CDR1 and CDR2 are MGHRA and YSYEKL. CDR3 nucleotide sequence: TGCGCCAGCAGCCAAGGAATGTTAGGCAAAAACATTCAGTACTTC. Protein product: CASSQGMLGKNIQYF.

The CDR3 DNA reads as TGCACCAGCAGCCAAGGTGACACGGACTACGAGCAGTACTTC. It translates to CTSSQGDTDYEQYF. This rearrangement joins TRBV1 to TRBJ2-7; the table's D call, TRBD1, was not checked against the DNA. TRBV1 constitutes a pseudogene. This CDR3 comprises 14 residues.

J is TRBJ2-1 and V is TRBV30; TRBD2 matches 7 bases. This CDR3 region has 15 residues. V lost 1 base and J lost 9; bases outside the gene matches: 12. CDR1 and CDR2 (germline): GTSNPN, SVGIG (reference sequence). The CDR3 spells CAWSEGGGSFGEQFF. The CDR3 DNA reads TGTGCCTGGAGTGAAGGCGGGGGATCGTTCGGTGAGCAGTTCTTC.

The chain recombines TRBV5-4 with TRBJ2-7; TRBD2 might be the D (7 bases). The V end was cut by 4 bases, the J end by 0 bases, with 17 bases between. Germline CDR1 SGHNT, CDR2 YYREEE (reference sequence). This CDR3 is built from 16 residues. The CDR3 protein is CASSPSGGGSSYEQYF. DNA of the CDR3: TGTGCCAGCAGCCCAAGTGGGGGCGGGAGCTCCTACGAGCAGTACTTC.

The chain uses TRBV2 and TRBJ1-5, with 7 nucleotides matching TRBD1. Losses at the gene ends were 7 bases for V and 7 bases for J; bases not matched to a gene: 10. The CDR3 is 14 residues long. CDR1 and CDR2 from the germline V gene are SNHLY and FYNNEI. The CDR3 reads CASTRGEGGQPQHF. In DNA form, the CDR3 reads TGTGCCAGCACCAGGGGAGAAGGGGGCCAGCCCCAGCATTTT.